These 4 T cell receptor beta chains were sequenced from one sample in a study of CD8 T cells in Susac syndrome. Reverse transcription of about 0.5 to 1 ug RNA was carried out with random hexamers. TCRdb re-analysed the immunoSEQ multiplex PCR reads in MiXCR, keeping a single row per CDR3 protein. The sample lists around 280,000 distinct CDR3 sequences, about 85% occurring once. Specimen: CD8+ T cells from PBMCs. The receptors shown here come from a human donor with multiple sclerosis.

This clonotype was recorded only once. In nucleotides, the CDR3 is TGCGCCAGCAGCCACCCGGGGCAGATCTATGGCTACACCTTC. It translates to CASSHPGQIYGYTF. This chain links TRBV5-1 with TRBJ1-2, with a weak D call TRBD1 (5 bases). CDR1 is SGHRS, CDR2 YFSETQ, per germline. There are 14 residues in the CDR3. V was shortened by 4 bases and J by 4 bases, with 14 bases between the two germline ends.

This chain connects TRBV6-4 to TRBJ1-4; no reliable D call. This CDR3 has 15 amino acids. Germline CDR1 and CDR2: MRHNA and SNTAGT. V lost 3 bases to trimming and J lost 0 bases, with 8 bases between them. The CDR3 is CASSESAATNEKLFF. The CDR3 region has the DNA TGTGCCAGCAGTGAATCGGCCGCAACTAATGAAAAACTGTTTTTT.

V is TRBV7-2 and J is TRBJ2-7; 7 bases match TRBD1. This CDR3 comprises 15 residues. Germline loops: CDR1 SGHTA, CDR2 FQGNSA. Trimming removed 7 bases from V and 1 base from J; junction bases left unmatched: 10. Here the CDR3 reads CASTFDRDRSYEQYF. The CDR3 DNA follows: TGTGCCAGCACCTTCGACCGGGACAGATCCTACGAGCAGTACTTC.

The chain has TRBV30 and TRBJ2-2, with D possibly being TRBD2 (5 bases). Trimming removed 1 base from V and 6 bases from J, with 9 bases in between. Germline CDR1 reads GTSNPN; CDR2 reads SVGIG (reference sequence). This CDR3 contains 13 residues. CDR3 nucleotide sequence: TGTGCCTGGAGTGCCTCTAGCCCCGGGGAGCTGTTTTTT. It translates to CAWSASSPGELFF.